One sample yielded the 25 T cell receptor beta chains listed below, sequenced in a study of blood T cell repertoires in COVID-19. Libraries were prepared by immunoSEQ multiplex PCR; TCRdb keeps only in-frame clonotypes and omits some of them. The repertoire holds 200,000 to 250,000 clones, with over 80% as singletons. The sample was peripheral blood. Receptors were obtained from a human donor in a cohort sampled during active COVID-19.

The V call is TRBV7-9, the J call TRBJ2-7, with 8 positions matching TRBD1. CDR1 is SEHNR, CDR2 FQNEAQ, per germline (reference sequence). J gave up 2 bases and V 4 bases, and 4 bases lay outside the gene matches. The CDR3 spans 14 residues. The DNA of the CDR3 is TGTGCCAGCAGCTCGACAGGGGAGACCTACGAGCAGTACTTC. Its protein is CASSSTGETYEQYF.

This clone was seen just once. The chain carries TRBV27 and TRBJ1-2; TRBD1 matches at 7 bases. Germline V lookup: CDR1 MNHEY, CDR2 SMNVEV (reference sequence). The CDR3 length is 14 residues. With V trimmed by 7 bases and J by 8 bases, 13 bases remained unmatched. CDR3: CASTKASGGSGYTF. CDR3 coding DNA: TGTGCCAGCACTAAGGCTTCAGGGGGTAGCGGCTACACCTTC.

V gene TRBV7-6 combines with J gene TRBJ2-7, with 12 nucleotides matching TRBD1. The CDR3 runs to 17 residues. The V gene's germline CDR1 is SGHVS and CDR2 FNYEAQ. V shed 4 bases, J shed 9 bases, and the junction held 16 bases outside the gene matches. The CDR3 sequence: CASSWGQGANNYEGQYF. DNA of the CDR3: TGTGCCAGCAGCTGGGGACAGGGGGCGAACAATTACGAAGGGCAGTACTTC.

In this sample, this clone turned up a few times. The genes are TRBV7-9 and TRBJ2-2; 10 bases align to TRBD1. The CDR3 has 16 amino acids. J gave up 5 bases and V 5 bases, and 8 bases lay outside the gene matches. The germline V gene has CDR1 SEHNR and CDR2 FQNEAQ (reference sequence). CDR3 sequence reads: CASSLDRGRETGELFF. In DNA, the CDR3 is TGTGCCAGCAGCCTAGACAGGGGGCGAGAGACCGGGGAGCTGTTTTTT.

V usage is TRBV5-1 and J usage is TRBJ2-5; D is possibly TRBD2 (7 bases). The CDR3 consists of 16 residues. The V end was cut by 4 bases, the J end by 1 base, with 17 bases between. Germline values: CDR1 SGHRS, CDR2 YFSETQ. The CDR3 nucleotides are TGCGCCAGCAGCGTTTCCGGGGGGCCCCCCCAAGAGACCCAGTACTTC. This sequence encodes CASSVSGGPPQETQYF.

As concerns this clone: This sample also contains other DNA sequences that code for the same CDR3. This chain joins TRBV7-9 and TRBJ2-2; tentative D call: TRBD2 (5 bases). Trimming removed 2 bases from V and 4 bases from J, with 8 bases in between. The CDR3 loop spans 14 amino acids. CDR1 and CDR2 from the germline V gene are SEHNR and FQNEAQ (reference sequence). CDR3 coding DNA: TGTGCCAGCAGCTTACAAGGGAGCACCGGGGAGCTGTTTTTT. This translates into CASSLQGSTGELFF. Looking up the rest from reference TRBV7-9 and TRBJ2-2 gives the full variable domain: DTGVSQNPRHKITKRGQNVTFRCDPISEHNRLYWYRQTLGQGPEFLTYFQNEAQLEKSRLLSDRFSAERPKGSFSTLEIQRTEQGDSAMYLCASSLQGSTGELFFGEGSRLTVL.

The chain recombines TRBV3-1 (or the pseudogene TRBV3-2) with TRBJ2-5; D unclear. In germline, CDR1 is LGHDT, CDR2 YNNKEL (reference sequence). The CDR3 contains 17 residues. V lost 0 bases to trimming and J lost 4 bases, with 18 bases between them. CDR3 residues: CASSQDFPGVGLETQYF. In nucleotides, the CDR3 is TGTGCCAGCAGCCAAGACTTCCCAGGCGTTGGGTTAGAGACCCAGTACTTC.

The chain uses TRBV5-1 and TRBJ2-7; tentative D call: TRBD1 (7 bases). Trimming left V 3 bases short and J 3 bases short, with 16 bases between. The CDR3 is 15 amino acids. CDR1 is SGHRS and CDR2 is YFSETQ in the germline V gene. The CDR3 DNA sequence: TGCGCCAGCAGCTCTGGCGGGGCAGGGGGCTACGAGCAGTACTTC. This codes for CASSSGGAGGYEQYF.

The chain uses TRBV7-9 and TRBJ2-7; 8 bases are a match to TRBD2. Germline-derived CDR1 and CDR2 are SEHNR and FQNEAQ (reference sequence). V dropped 5 bases and J dropped 6; count of bases not matched to a gene: 6. The length of the CDR3 is 13 residues. DNA of the CDR3: TGTGCCAGCAGCCCCCGGGAGGGGTCCGAGCAGTACTTC. Translated, it gives CASSPREGSEQYF.

V is TRBV7-3 and J is TRBJ2-3; D call uncertain. V lost 5 bases and J lost 6, with 12 bases in between. The CDR3 runs 13 residues. From germline, CDR1 is SGHTA and CDR2 FQGTGA. Here the CDR3 DNA reads TGTGCCAGCAGCCCCGCAATTGGCGATACGCAGTATTTT. It codes for CASSPAIGDTQYF. The full variable domain, with the rest looked up from reference TRBV7-3 and TRBJ2-3, is GAGVSQTPSNKVTEKGKYVELRCDPISGHTALYWYRQSLGQGPEFLIYFQGTGAADDSGLPNDRFFAVRPEGSVSTLKIQRTERGDSAVYLCASSPAIGDTQYFGPGTRLTVL.

This chain joins TRBV3-1 (or the pseudogene TRBV3-2) and TRBJ2-1; 9 positions agree with TRBD2. Germline CDR1 reads LGHDT; CDR2 reads YNNKEL (reference sequence). Trimming cost V 0 bases and J 3 bases; bases outside gene matches: 3. CDR3 length: 16 residues. CDR3 bases: TGTGCCAGCAGCCAAGATCCTAGCGGGGTCTACAATGAGCAGTTCTTC. Its protein is CASSQDPSGVYNEQFF.

The V call is TRBV6-6, the J call TRBJ2-2; perhaps TRBD1 as D (6 bases). Germline CDR1 MNHNY, CDR2 SVGAGI (reference sequence). CDR3 length: 15 residues. Between the trimmed V and J ends, which lost 4 bases and 4 bases, there was a span of 13 bases. CDR3 nucleotides: TGTGCCAGCAGTTCCACAGGGTTTCCCACCGGGGAGCTGTTTTTT. Translated, it gives CASSSTGFPTGELFF.

The CDR3 loop is CASRPHRDTSNQPQHF. The CDR3 region has the DNA TGTGCCAGCAGACCACACCGGGACACTAGCAATCAGCCCCAGCATTTT. The genes are TRBV6-6 and TRBJ1-5; possibly TRBD1 for D (6 bases). CDR1 is MNHNY and CDR2 is SVGAGI in the germline V gene (reference sequence). The CDR3 runs to 16 residues. Trimming left V 6 bases short and J 0 bases short, with 15 bases between.

The V and J genes are TRBV5-1 and TRBJ2-3; 7 bases map to TRBD2. Germline V CDR1 and CDR2: SGHRS, YFSETQ. The CDR3 has 14 amino acids. The trim removed 4 bases at V and 2 bases at J, leaving 4 bases unmatched. CDR3 DNA: TGCGCCAGCAGCAGGGACTACCCCACAGATACGCAGTATTTT. Its translation: CASSRDYPTDTQYF.

The genes are TRBV5-1 and TRBJ1-4, with 8 bases matching TRBD1. V lost 4 bases to trimming and J lost 8 bases; unmatched junction nucleotides: 7. The length of the CDR3 is 14 residues. Germline loops: CDR1 SGHRS, CDR2 YFSETQ. CDR3 sequence: CASSPTGVDEKLFF. The CDR3 region has the DNA TGCGCCAGCAGCCCGACAGGGGTCGACGAAAAACTGTTTTTT.

This clone was seen a single time. J is TRBJ2-1 and V is TRBV3-1 (or the pseudogene TRBV3-2), with 8 nucleotides matching TRBD2. CDR1 and CDR2 from the germline V gene are LGHDT and YNNKEL (reference sequence). The V segment lost 0 bases and the J segment 5 bases; nucleotides outside the gene matches: 6. This CDR3 spans 16 amino acids. CDR3: CASSQDRTSGNNEQFF. The CDR3 coding sequence is TGTGCCAGCAGCCAAGATCGTACTAGCGGAAACAATGAGCAGTTCTTC.

This clone was detected only a few times. J is TRBJ1-3 and V is TRBV3-1 (or the pseudogene TRBV3-2); D is possibly TRBD1 (6 bases). Germline V gene lookup returns CDR1 LGHDT and CDR2 YNNKEL (reference sequence). This CDR3 has 15 amino acids. Trimming shortened V by 1 base and J by 2 bases, and 9 bases separated the two germline ends. CDR3 region: CASSQGRDTGNTIYF. For the CDR3, the DNA is TGTGCCAGCAGCCAAGGCAGGGACACTGGAAACACCATATATTTT.

The CDR3 coding sequence is TGTGCCAGCAGACCCGGGACAGATGGCTACACCTTC. Encoded protein: CASRPGTDGYTF. The J gene is TRBJ1-2, the V gene TRBV28, with 7 bases matching TRBD1. The CDR3 loop spans 12 amino acids. V shed 6 bases, J shed 6 bases, and the junction held 4 bases outside the gene matches. Germline-derived CDR1 and CDR2 are MDHEN and SYDVKM.

This clone was detected ten times or more. J is TRBJ2-5 and V is TRBV28, with 11 bases lining up with TRBD1. Unmatched junction bases numbered 8, after V lost 3 bases and J lost 5 bases. Looked up from germline, CDR1 is MDHEN and CDR2 is SYDVKM. CDR3 length equals 16 residues. CDR3 sequence: CASSFYRTGGRETQYF. CDR3 sequence (DNA): TGTGCCAGCAGTTTCTATCGGACAGGGGGCCGGGAGACCCAGTACTTC.

This sequence joins TRBV4-2 and TRBJ1-2; TRBD1 matches at 7 bases. The V gene's germline CDR1 is LGHNA and CDR2 YNFKEQ. Trimming cost V 2 bases and J 4 bases; bases outside gene matches: 13. The CDR3 is 17 amino acids. CDR3 residues: CASSQRTGPPVLYGYTF. In nucleotides, the CDR3 is TGTGCCAGCAGCCAAAGGACAGGTCCTCCAGTCCTCTATGGCTACACCTTC.

V and J are TRBV19 and TRBJ2-2; 7 bases agree with TRBD2. The CDR3 is 16 amino acids. The germline gives CDR1 LNHDA, CDR2 SQIVND (reference sequence). V was pared by 8 bases and J by 0 bases, with 9 bases of the junction left unmatched. CDR3 coding DNA: TGTGCCAGTCGCCCGGGAGGCTACGCGAACACCGGGGAGCTGTTTTTT. Its protein product is CASRPGGYANTGELFF.

CDR3 DNA sequence: TGTGCCAGCAGCCATACTAGAAGGCCCCAGCATTTT. Its protein is CASSHTRRPQHF. The rearrangement uses TRBV12-3 or TRBV12-4 and TRBJ1-5; D remains ambiguous. This CDR3 has 12 residues. V was shortened by 6 bases and J by 9 bases, with 12 bases between the two germline ends.

This clone was counted a single time. The J gene is TRBJ2-2, the V gene TRBV28, with D possibly being TRBD1 (5 bases). Germline V gives CDR1 MDHEN, CDR2 SYDVKM. This CDR3 is built from 15 residues. V was shortened by 2 bases and J by 3 bases, with 10 bases between the two germline ends. In DNA, the CDR3 is TGTGCCAGCAGTTTACGTTCAGGGTACACCGGGGAGCTGTTTTTT. It codes for CASSLRSGYTGELFF.

V gene TRBV2 combines with J gene TRBJ2-7; 7 bases map to TRBD1. The CDR3 runs to 13 residues. With V trimmed by 4 bases and J by 6 bases, 6 bases remained unmatched. Germline loops: CDR1 SNHLY, CDR2 FYNNEI. The CDR3 nucleotides are TGTGCCAGCAGTGTGGGACAGCTTTTCGAGCAGTACTTC. This sequence encodes CASSVGQLFEQYF. Full variable domain (outside the CDR3, taken from reference TRBV2 and TRBJ2-7): EPEVTQTPSHQVTQMGQEVILRCVPISNHLYFYWYRQILGQKVEFLVSFYNNEISEKSEIFDDQFSVERPDGSNFTLKIRSTKLEDSAMYFCASSVGQLFEQYFGPGTRLTVT.

The V and J genes are TRBV7-6 and TRBJ2-5; TRBD2 matches 14 bases. The CDR3 length is 15 residues. Germline V gene data show CDR1 as SGHVS and CDR2 as FNYEAQ. Trimming took 5 bases from V and 4 from J; bases not matched to a gene: 3. CDR3 in DNA: TGTGCCAGCAGCCCGGGACTAGCGGGAGTAGAGACCCAGTACTTC. Its protein product is CASSPGLAGVETQYF.